The present entry profiles one T cell receptor beta chain with its context. Its antigen is unknown. The CDR3 runs 16 residues. Trimming cost V 2 bases and J 0 bases; bases outside gene matches: 3. CDR1 and CDR2 from the germline V gene are MNHNY and SVGAGI (reference sequence). The data are from a study of cytomegalovirus exposure and HLA in healthy donors. Looking at the study overall: From donors who were HLA-typed, an early data release held 80 million to 85 million unique TCRs.

Study findings and constraints: The likely explanation for a cluster of highly shared sequence variants was sequencing artifact. Later work showed greater clonal expansion in HLA-associated TCR beta chains than in equally common others. The analysis excluded some indistinguishable V segments, including TRBV6-2 and TRBV6-3.

Both 60 Vbeta primers and 13 Jbeta primers went into the PCR. Sequencing was performed with immunoSEQ multiplex PCR; in TCRdb, only in-frame clones are kept and a portion is missing. The table shows around 100,000 clones, with roughly 66% occurring only once. The sample was PBMCs. V and J are TRBV6-6 and TRBJ2-1, with 8 bases matching TRBD2. This TCR came from a woman between 25 and 40 years old in good health and CMV-seronegative. CDR3 region: CASSYTGTSSYNEQFF. The CDR3 DNA sequence: TGTGCCAGCAGTTACACCGGGACTAGCTCCTACAATGAGCAGTTCTTC.